This T cell receptor beta chain was recovered during a study of shared clonotypes between healthy human individuals. Repertoires were generated with immunoSEQ multiplex PCR, while TCRdb's copy carries only in-frame clones and drops some. The sample yields approximately 2,000,000 clones, 80% to 95% seen once. Germline V gene sequence: CDR1 MRHNA, CDR2 SNTAGT. J was trimmed by 3 bases and V by 3 bases; bases with no gene match: 12. This CDR3 has 19 residues. The sequence was obtained from a man aged 18 to 29 in good health. Some clones in this sample may be carry-over from other donors' samples. This chain joins TRBV6-4 and TRBJ2-3, with 13 bases fitting TRBD2. The sequenced material came from naive CD4+ T cells from PBMCs. Subset of the sample: CD45RA+ positively selected. The CDR3 DNA reads TGTGCCAGCAGTGAGAGACCGGGACTAGCGGGAAGCGGGACAGATACGCAGTATTTT. Amino acid sequence: CASSERPGLAGSGTDTQYF.